This T cell receptor (beta chain) was recovered during a study of CD8+CD57+ T cells in acquired aplastic anemia listed by TCRdb under 2018. A note on the overall study: A mean of approximately 3 ug of DNA, ranging from 0.2 to 27.4 ug, was extracted from sorted CD4+ and CD8+ cells. A CD8+CD57+ expansion meant a frequency higher than the mean frequency seen in healthy subjects.

The paper as a whole reports these results and caveats: Twenty-nine CD8+ CDR3 sequences were shared between patients and controls but appeared highly expressed in patients and within their immunodominant clones. Patients and healthy controls showed no significant difference in CD8+ Simpson's diversity (P=0.060).

V loses 4 bases at its end and J loses 0 bases; junction bases beyond the gene matches: 9. From the cysteine through the phenylalanine, the CDR3 covers 18 amino acids. Kept here is only the CDR3 DNA, which spans 54 bases and is read in frame from base 1. The germline V gene provides CDR1 SGHRS and CDR2 YFSETQ. Profiling of TCR beta VDJ combinations and CDR3 sequences used genomic DNA as the template. An Illumina HiSeq 2000 was the platform used for TCR repertoire sequencing. The authors' pipeline ran thus. Repertoire assessment relied on Simpson's diversity index, CDR3 size and DJ length profiles, and TRBV/TRBJ rearrangement plots. The most abundant DNA sequence in the deep sequencing data was taken as the immunodominant clone. CDR3 amino acid sequences were screened for sharing across subjects and compared with published repertoires and the VDJdb database. The public reads were reanalyzed by TCRdb: fastp trimming at Q25, MiXCR alignment, in-frame beta chains only. Rows are combined by CDR3 protein, so each entry shows the most common genes and DNA. What appears here as the V and J calls and clone size reflects TCRdb's work, not the paper's. Here the sample has fewer than 200,000 distinct CDR3 sequences; about 45% occur a single time. In total, the top ten clones hold over 0.95% of the sample.

As for this clonotype: The clone's antigen remains unknown. Base qualities are missing; no much larger clone stands one base away.

Patients chosen for sequencing had shown expansion of CD8+CD57+ cells by flow cytometry. Severe acquired aplastic anemia was diagnosed in all patients according to International Study of Aplastic Anemia and Agranulocytosis and Camitta criteria. At the time blood was sampled, none of the patients had received any therapy. In this study, sorted CD4+ and CD8+ T cells from the blood of healthy subjects and of severe aplastic anemia patients had their TCR repertoires deep-sequenced. Patients were enrolled in the USA under clinicaltrials.gov protocols 00001620, 01623167, 00001397, 00071045, 00081523 and 00961064. Ficoll-Paque density gradient centrifugation was used to isolate peripheral blood mononuclear cells. Before DNA extraction, CD4+ and CD8+ T cells were sorted by FACS or by magnetic beads.

This receptor chain uses TRBV5-1 and TRBJ2-5, with TRBD2 matching 13 junction bases. The TCR sequence derives from a human donor with aplastic anemia. Sequences were obtained from sorted CD4+, CD8+, or CD8+CD57+ T cells (not recorded which) from PBMCs. The nucleotides read TGCGCCAGCAGCCCAAGACTAGCGGGGGGTCGTTACCAAGAGACCCAGTACTTC. Its protein product is CASSPRLAGGRYQETQYF.